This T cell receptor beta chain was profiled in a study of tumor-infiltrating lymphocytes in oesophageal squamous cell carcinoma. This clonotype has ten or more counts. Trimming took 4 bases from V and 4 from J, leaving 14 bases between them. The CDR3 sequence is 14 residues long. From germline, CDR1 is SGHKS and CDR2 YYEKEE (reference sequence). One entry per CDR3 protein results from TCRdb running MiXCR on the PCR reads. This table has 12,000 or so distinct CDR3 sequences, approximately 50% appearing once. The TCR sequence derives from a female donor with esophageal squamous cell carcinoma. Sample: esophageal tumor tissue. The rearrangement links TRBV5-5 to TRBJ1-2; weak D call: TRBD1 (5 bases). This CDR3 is CASSPDSGGYGYTF. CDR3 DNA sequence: TGTGCCAGCAGCCCGGACTCGGGGGGCTATGGCTACACCTTC.